Listed below are T cell receptor beta chains from one sample, sequenced in a study of blood T cell repertoires in COVID-19. The protocol was immunoSEQ multiplex PCR, while the TCRdb copy is restricted to in-frame clones and leaves out a portion. The sample records tens of thousands of clones, approximately 80% being singletons. The sequenced sample was peripheral blood. These receptors all stem from a man aged 60 to 69 with acute or convalescent COVID-19. CDR3s include the opening cysteine and the closing phenylalanine or tryptophan. D genes are given only for firm matches. Some rows have no size entry. The others give once, few or many, or a class for an expanded clone.

CDR3aa	CDR3nt	d_gene	j_gene	abundance	v_gene
CASSIVGGYGYTF	TGTGCCAGTAGTATCGTCGGAGGCTATGGCTACACCTTC	-	TRBJ1-2	few	TRBV19
CASGLGGGDEKLFF	TGTGCCAGCGGCCTGGGGGGGGGCGATGAAAAACTGTTTTTT	-	TRBJ1-4	-	TRBV28
CASSVSLQGASGNTIYF	TGTGCCAGCAGCGTCTCGCTACAGGGCGCCTCTGGAAACACCATATATTTT	-	TRBJ1-3	-	TRBV9
CASSLGTSGGPQDEQFF	TGTGCCAGTAGTCTCGGGACTAGCGGGGGGCCCCAGGATGAGCAGTTCTTC	TRBD2	TRBJ2-1	-	TRBV19
CASSKAAGGTYNSPLHF	TGTGCCAGCAGCAAGGCCGCAGGGGGGACCTATAATTCACCCCTCCACTTT	TRBD1	TRBJ1-6	once	TRBV7-8
CASSPYRGLGGEAFF	TGTGCCAGCAGCCCTTACAGGGGGCTGGGTGGTGAAGCTTTCTTT	TRBD1	TRBJ1-1	-	TRBV11-1
CASSVDGSPMAQYF	TGTGCCAGCAGCGTAGATGGCAGTCCCATGGCCCAGTACTTC	-	TRBJ2-5	-	TRBV9
CASSPRWGPQETQYF	TGTGCCAGCAGCCCTAGGTGGGGGCCCCAAGAGACCCAGTACTTC	-	TRBJ2-5	-	TRBV7-3
CAWSVQGWGYTF	TGTGCCTGGAGTGTACAGGGATGGGGCTACACCTTC	-	TRBJ1-2	-	TRBV30
CASSYSAKGLYGYTF	TGTGCCAGCAGTTACTCGGCGAAGGGGCTCTATGGCTACACCTTC	-	TRBJ1-2	-	TRBV6-5
CASSIDGDAAGLNQPQHF	TGTGCCAGTAGTATAGATGGCGACGCCGCAGGGCTGAATCAGCCCCAGCATTTT	-	TRBJ1-5	-	TRBV19
CASSERGGNTIYF	TGTGCCAGCAGTGAACGAGGGGGAAACACCATATATTTT	-	TRBJ1-3	-	TRBV6-1
CASSPTWEGANEQYF	TGTGCCAGCAGTCCCACTTGGGAGGGAGCTAACGAGCAGTACTTC	TRBD2	TRBJ2-7	once	TRBV25-1
CASSPSGTPTSEQYF	TGTGCCAGCTCACCTTCCGGGACTCCGACTAGCGAGCAGTACTTC	-	TRBJ2-7	-	TRBV18
CASSLDRGSTEAFF	TGTGCCAGCAGCTTAGATAGGGGGAGCACTGAAGCTTTCTTT	-	TRBJ1-1	few	TRBV13
CASSVAGESYEQYF	TGTGCCAGCAGCGTAGCAGGGGAATCCTACGAGCAGTACTTC	-	TRBJ2-7	-	TRBV9
CASSSGQDGTEAFF	TGTGCCAGTAGTTCCGGACAGGATGGCACTGAAGCTTTCTTT	TRBD1	TRBJ1-1	-	TRBV19
CASSPTGQADTQYF	TGTGCCAGCAGCCCGACAGGGCAGGCAGATACGCAGTATTTT	TRBD1	TRBJ2-3	once	TRBV5-4
CASSLPPPADNYGYTF	TGTGCCAGCAGCTTACCCCCTCCAGCGGATAACTATGGCTACACCTTC	-	TRBJ1-2	-	TRBV5-4
CASSAAGGIGEKLFF	TGTGCCAGCAGCGCCGCAGGGGGCATAGGCGAAAAACTGTTTTTT	TRBD1	TRBJ1-4	-	TRBV9
CASRRDSQYGYTF	TGTGCCAGCAGAAGGGACAGTCAGTATGGCTACACCTTC	TRBD1	TRBJ1-2	-	TRBV2
CATSSPTGASNQPQHF	TGTGCCACCAGCAGCCCGACAGGGGCGAGCAATCAGCCCCAGCATTTT	TRBD1	TRBJ1-5	-	TRBV15
CASSTRTGGTEAFF	TGCGCCAGCAGCACACGGACAGGGGGAACTGAAGCTTTCTTT	TRBD1	TRBJ1-1	-	TRBV5-1
CASSFYQGAGETQYF	TGCGCCAGCAGTTTCTATCAGGGGGCCGGGGAGACCCAGTACTTC	TRBD1	TRBJ2-5	-	TRBV5-1
CASSLGGGVTDTQYF	TGTGCCAGCAGCTTAGGCGGTGGAGTCACAGATACGCAGTATTTT	-	TRBJ2-3	-	TRBV7-3
CASSFWGNSNTEAFF	TGTGCCAGCTCTTTCTGGGGCAACTCGAACACTGAAGCTTTCTTT	-	TRBJ1-1	-	TRBV7-2
CASSENGVGEAFF	TGTGCCAGCAGTGAAAACGGGGTGGGGGAAGCTTTCTTT	-	TRBJ1-1	-	TRBV6-1
CASSVGEGTGAFF	TGTGCCAGCAGCGTAGGGGAGGGAACCGGTGCTTTCTTT	-	TRBJ1-1	-	TRBV9
CATSDPGQGRGGELFF	TGTGCCACCAGTGACCCGGGACAGGGGAGGGGAGGGGAGCTGTTTTTT	TRBD1	TRBJ2-2	-	TRBV24-1
CAWTYSMNTEAFF	TGTGCCTGGACCTACTCTATGAACACTGAAGCTTTCTTT	-	TRBJ1-1	-	TRBV30
CASSPTGRSYGYTF	TGTGCCAGCAGCCCGACGGGAAGGTCCTATGGCTACACCTTC	-	TRBJ1-2	once	TRBV14
CASSQAGLGRDQPQHF	TGTGCCAGCAGCCAAGCGGGCCTGGGCAGGGATCAGCCCCAGCATTTT	-	TRBJ1-5	-	TRBV3-1/TRBV3-2
CASSPEGGSYNEQFF	TGTGCCAGCAGCCCAGAAGGGGGCTCCTACAATGAGCAGTTCTTC	-	TRBJ2-1	once	TRBV6-5
CASSLTGGPAGNTIYF	TGTGCCAGCAGCTTGACCGGTGGGCCGGCGGGAAACACCATATATTTT	-	TRBJ1-3	-	TRBV5-6
CASSRSGQNTEAFF	TGTGCCAGCAGTAGATCAGGACAGAACACTGAAGCTTTCTTT	-	TRBJ1-1	-	TRBV2